The 22 T cell receptor beta chains listed next were all sequenced from one sample in a study of regulatory T cells in long-lasting Graves disease. The TCR beta library used iRepertoire HTBI primers with Arm-PCR amplification of CDR3. TCRdb redid the calling of the multiplex PCR reads with MiXCR, one entry per CDR3 protein. Of 450,000 to 650,000 distinct CDR3 sequences listed, about 15% are singletons. Time point described: newly diagnosed GD, antithyroid drugs for less than 3 months. The TCR library was prepared using RNA isolated from PBMCs. This sample was shared with a second study, whose subject was T cells in Graves' hyperthyroidism and ophthalmopathy.

The sequenced sample was peripheral blood mononuclear cells (PBMCs), obtained at new diagnosis, from a patient treated with antithyroid drugs. The receptors derive from a woman aged 40 to 65 with Graves disease.

This clonotype was detected ten times or more. The V gene is TRBV20-1, the J gene TRBJ1-2; 8 bases agree with TRBD1. This CDR3 region has 14 residues. CDR1 DFQATT and CDR2 SNEGSKA come from the germline V gene (reference sequence). Trimming at V came to 3 bases and at J to 2 bases, leaving 5 bases not matched to a gene. CDR3 sequence reads: CSASAQGVNYGYTF. In nucleotides, the CDR3 is TGCAGTGCTAGCGCACAGGGGGTAAACTATGGCTACACCTTC.

This clonotype has a count of ten or more. V and J are TRBV12-3 or TRBV12-4 and TRBJ2-1; TRBD2 is a possible D gene (6 bases). V shed 5 bases and J shed 3 bases, with 11 bases lying between them. The CDR3 is 14 amino acids. The CDR3 loop reads CASSPWRDYNEQFF. Written as DNA, the CDR3 is TGTGCCAGCAGTCCGTGGAGGGACTACAATGAGCAGTTCTTC.

This clonotype was observed a handful of times. The gene calls are TRBV19 and TRBJ1-2, with D tentatively TRBD1 (6 bases). The CDR3 spans 13 residues. Per the germline V gene, CDR1 is LNHDA and CDR2 is SQIVND (reference sequence). Trimming shortened V by 10 bases and J by 3 bases, and 15 bases separated the two germline ends. The CDR3 DNA reads TGTGCCACCGCGGTGGGGGCGGACTATGGCTACACCTTC. Its translation is CATAVGADYGYTF.

As to this clonotype: One base away lies a much larger clone, so this may be a sequencing read error. The chain joins TRBV20-1 to TRBJ2-3, with D unclear. Germline V gene sequence: CDR1 DFQATT, CDR2 SNEGSKA (reference sequence). Trimming cost V 7 bases and J 4 bases, with 15 bases left between them. The CDR3 length is 13 residues. Here the CDR3 DNA reads TGCAGTGGAGACACAGCCTTAGCAGATACGCAGTATTTT. Translated: CSGDTALADTQYF.

This clonotype has ten or more counts. The chain couples TRBV3-1 to TRBJ1-1; TRBD1 agrees at 9 bases. Germline lookup yields CDR1 LGHDT and CDR2 YNNKEL (reference sequence). The V segment lost 2 bases and the J segment 1 base; nucleotides outside the gene matches: 2. This CDR3 is built from 15 residues. CDR3 DNA sequence: TGTGCCAGCAGCCAACCGGACAGGGGGAACACTGAAGCTTTCTTT. Translating it yields CASSQPDRGNTEAFF.

The chain employs TRBV19 and TRBJ2-2, with 8 positions matching TRBD1. V gave up 6 bases and J gave up 3 bases; unmatched junction bases: 3. Germline V gives CDR1 LNHDA, CDR2 SQIVND (reference sequence). This CDR3 contains 14 residues. CDR3 DNA: TGTGCCAGTAGGATACAGGGGGACACCGGGGAGCTGTTTTTT. Translating gives CASRIQGDTGELFF.

In this sample, this clonotype turned up many times. The chain is built from TRBV5-5 and TRBJ2-1; D remains unclear. Germline lookup yields CDR1 SGHKS and CDR2 YYEKEE (reference sequence). The CDR3 covers 12 residues. V dropped 0 bases and J dropped 7 bases, with 5 bases sitting between them. For the CDR3, the DNA is TGTGCCAGCAGCTTGGCCGAGAATGAGCAGTTCTTC. Residues: CASSLAENEQFF.

This clonotype was recorded a few times. This chain uses TRBV12-3 or TRBV12-4 with TRBJ1-4; 10 bases agree with TRBD1. The CDR3 loop spans 15 amino acids. V gave up 3 bases and J gave up 8 bases; unmatched junction bases: 6. CDR3 amino acids: CASSFYGTGVEKLFF. The CDR3 DNA reads TGTGCCAGCAGTTTTTATGGGACAGGGGTCGAAAAACTGTTTTTT.

This clonotype was observed at least ten times. The CDR3 DNA sequence: TGTGCCAGCAGCTTCAGGAGCGGAGAGACCCAGTACTTC. It codes for CASSFRSGETQYF. V gene TRBV7-3 combines with J gene TRBJ2-5, with D perhaps TRBD2 (5 bases). CDR3 size: 13 residues. Germline values: CDR1 SGHTA, CDR2 FQGTGA. V was shortened by 3 bases and J by 4 bases, with 9 bases between the two germline ends.

With respect to this clonotype: A much more abundant neighbour one base away suggests this may be a read error. This sequence joins TRBV5-1 and TRBJ1-2, with 7 positions matching TRBD1. The CDR3 spans 14 residues. CDR1 and CDR2 from the germline V gene are SGHRS and YFSETQ. The DNA for the CDR3 is TGCGCCAGCAGGAGGACAGGAGAAAACTGTGGCTACACCTTC. It yields the protein CASRRTGENCGYTF.

To note about this clonotype: Possible read error: a much larger clone is one base away. This rearrangement joins TRBV7-9 to TRBJ1-2; the D gene is possibly TRBD1 (5 bases). This CDR3 is 14 amino acids long. In germline, CDR1 is SEHNR, CDR2 FQNEAQ (reference sequence). DNA of the CDR3: TGTGCCAGCAGCTTAGGGGCAGGGATCTATGGCTGCACCTTC. This sequence encodes CASSLGAGIYGCTF.

This clonotype came up many times. This chain links TRBV30 with TRBJ1-4; D is possibly TRBD1 (6 bases). The germline V and J ends were trimmed by 8 bases and 5 bases, with 15 bases remaining between them. The germline V gene encodes CDR1 GTSNPN and CDR2 SVGIG (reference sequence). There are 13 residues in the CDR3. The CDR3 loop reads CAGRTALNEKLFF. CDR3 DNA sequence: TGTGCCGGCAGGACAGCATTAAATGAAAAACTGTTTTTT.

The J gene is TRBJ2-1, the V gene TRBV6-1; 10 positions match TRBD2. The CDR3 length is 15 residues. The V and J ends lost 2 bases and 8 bases, in that order; junction bases with no gene match: 6. The germline V gene encodes CDR1 MNHNS and CDR2 SASEGT. CDR3 residues: CASSEWSGGAYEQFF. The CDR3, as DNA: TGTGCCAGCAGTGAATGGAGCGGGGGGGCATATGAGCAGTTCTTC.

This clonotype came up a few times. J is TRBJ2-7 and V is TRBV6-1, with 8 bases identical to TRBD2. J was trimmed by 5 bases and V by 6 bases; bases with no gene match: 9. Germline V gene sequence: CDR1 MNHNS, CDR2 SASEGT. The CDR3 spans 14 residues. The CDR3: CASSRGGGINEQYF. DNA of the CDR3: TGTGCCAGCAGCCGGGGGGGTGGAATAAACGAGCAGTACTTC.

This sequence joins TRBV20-1 and TRBJ1-1; D uncertain. The V end lost 3 bases, the J end lost 8 bases, and 16 bases lay between the germline ends. The CDR3 loop spans 13 amino acids. From germline, CDR1 is DFQATT and CDR2 SNEGSKA (reference sequence). Here the CDR3 DNA reads TGCAGTGCTAGTAAGCAGGCACCGAAGGAAGCTTTCTTT. Protein sequence: CSASKQAPKEAFF.

This clonotype was observed at least ten times. The V call is TRBV9, the J call TRBJ1-1; D remains unclear. Germline loops: CDR1 SGDLS, CDR2 YYNGEE. Trimming took off 8 bases at V and 1 base at J, with 15 bases between the two ends. CDR3 length equals 14 residues. Here the CDR3 DNA reads TGTGCCAGTAGTGCCCGGGGAGCGAACACTGAAGCTTTCTTT. Translation gives CASSARGANTEAFF.

This clonotype was picked up many times. The rearrangement joins TRBV2 to TRBJ2-7; TRBD1 agrees at 8 bases. Germline V lookup: CDR1 SNHLY, CDR2 FYNNEI. Trimming took 6 bases from V and 9 from J; bases not matched to a gene: 4. CDR3 length: 11 residues. The CDR3 reads CASRGQARQYF. CDR3 coding DNA: TGTGCCAGCAGGGGACAGGCTAGGCAGTACTTC.

In its sample, this clonotype was seen many times. CDR3 coding DNA: TGCGCCAGCAGTATGGACGGTCAGCCCCAGCATTTT. Protein: CASSMDGQPQHF. The J gene is TRBJ1-5, the V gene TRBV5-1, with D hard to call. V was cut by 5 bases and J by 6 bases, with 9 bases left in between. This CDR3 is 12 amino acids long. Germline V lookup: CDR1 SGHRS, CDR2 YFSETQ.

The chain has TRBV29-1 and TRBJ1-2; no clear D gene. Germline-derived CDR1 and CDR2 are SQVTM and ANQGSEA. The CDR3 covers 13 residues. Trimming removed 2 bases at V and 5 bases at J, with 12 bases between. The CDR3 reads CSVESGFRYGYTF. CDR3 coding DNA: TGCAGCGTTGAATCAGGCTTTCGGTATGGCTACACCTTC. Supplemented by reference TRBV29-1 and TRBJ1-2, the full variable domain reads SAVISQKPSRDICQRGTSLTIQCQVDSQVTMMFWYRQQPGQSLTLIATANQGSEATYESGFVIDKFPISRPNLTFSTLTVSNMSPEDSSIYLCSVESGFRYGYTFGSGTRLTVV.

The chain uses TRBV4-1 and TRBJ1-2; D remains ambiguous. V was pared by 0 bases and J by 10 bases, with 9 bases between. Per the germline V gene, CDR1 is MGHRA and CDR2 is YSYEKL. The CDR3 is 12 amino acids. CDR3 coding DNA: TGCGCCAGCAGCCAAGATTCGAAGTACTACACCTTC. Its protein product is CASSQDSKYYTF.

The chain joins TRBV7-9 to TRBJ1-6; D remains ambiguous. The germline CDR1 and CDR2 sequences are SEHNR and FQNEAQ (reference sequence). The CDR3 runs 15 residues. The V and J ends lost 1 base and 10 bases respectively, with 14 bases between them. The CDR3 is CASSLVGPGLSPLHF. CDR3 bases: TGTGCCAGCAGCTTAGTAGGACCTGGTCTCTCACCCCTCCACTTT.

With regard to this clonotype: A much larger clone lies one base from this, so it may be a read error. The genes are TRBV12-3 or TRBV12-4 and TRBJ1-1; D is uncertain. Trimming took off 8 bases at V and 6 bases at J, with 19 bases between the two ends. The CDR3 sequence is 14 residues long. The CDR3 region is CASSLAETGAEAFF. The CDR3 bases are TGTGCCAGCTCTCTGGCAGAGACTGGGGCTGAAGCTTTCTTT.